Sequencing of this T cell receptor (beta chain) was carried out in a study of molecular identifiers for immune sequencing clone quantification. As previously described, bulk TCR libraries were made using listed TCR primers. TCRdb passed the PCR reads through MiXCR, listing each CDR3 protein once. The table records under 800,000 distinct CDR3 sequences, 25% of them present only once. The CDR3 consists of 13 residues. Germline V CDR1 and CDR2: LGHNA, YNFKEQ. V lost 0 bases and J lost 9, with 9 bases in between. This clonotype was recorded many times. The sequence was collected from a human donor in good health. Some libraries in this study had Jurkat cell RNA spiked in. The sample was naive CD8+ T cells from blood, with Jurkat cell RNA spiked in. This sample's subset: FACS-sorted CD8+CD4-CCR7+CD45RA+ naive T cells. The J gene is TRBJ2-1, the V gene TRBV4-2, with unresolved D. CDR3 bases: TGTGCCAGCAGCCAAGATGAAGGCGGTGAGCAGTTCTTC. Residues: CASSQDEGGEQFF.